This T cell receptor (beta chain) appears in the sequencing data of a study of blood T cell repertoires in COVID-19. In the study's own analysis: Nucleated cell counts were estimated from reference gene primer amplification. Sequencing was performed with immunoSEQ multiplex PCR; in TCRdb, only in-frame clones are kept and a portion is missing. V, J and clone size reflect that table, while D and trimming were determined from the DNA. In the table there are roughly 45,000 clones, around nine tenths of which are singletons. This clone was recorded only once. The CDR3 consists of 16 residues. Germline V CDR1 and CDR2: SGHTA, FQGNSA. Trimming cost V 5 bases and J 0 bases, with 11 bases left between them.

This sequence was found in a human donor in a cohort sampled during active COVID-19. The chain couples TRBV7-2 to TRBJ2-6; D may be TRBD1 (5 bases). Sequences were obtained from peripheral blood. The CDR3 loop reads CASSPDTNSGANVLTF. The CDR3 DNA sequence: TGTGCCAGCAGCCCGGACACCAACTCTGGGGCCAACGTCCTGACTTTC.